The 16 T cell receptor beta chains listed next were all sequenced from one sample in a study of long-term antiretroviral therapy in people with HIV. A v3.0 immunoSEQ assay was performed at survey level. The protocol was immunoSEQ multiplex PCR, while the TCRdb copy is restricted to in-frame clones and leaves out a portion. This table has 25,000 to 35,000 clones, approximately 90% appearing once. The sample in question was unsorted PBMCs, obtained 0.5 years after starting antiretroviral therapy. These receptors all come from a woman aged 18-35 years with HIV.

This rearrangement joins TRBV19 to TRBJ2-1; 10 positions agree with TRBD1. Looked up from germline, CDR1 is LNHDA and CDR2 is SQIVND (reference sequence). The V segment lost 5 bases and the J segment 15 bases; nucleotides outside the gene matches: 4. The CDR3 sequence is 11 residues long. The CDR3 loop is CASSLGQGRFF. The CDR3, as DNA: TGTGCCAGTAGTTTGGGACAGGGGCGGTTCTTC.

The gene calls are TRBV6-5 and TRBJ2-5, with D perhaps matching TRBD2 (6 bases). CDR1 is MNHEY, CDR2 SVGAGI, per germline. V was trimmed by 1 base and J by 2 bases, leaving 8 bases between them. The CDR3 covers 14 residues. CDR3 loop: CASSYLLAQETQYF. CDR3 sequence (DNA): TGTGCCAGCAGTTACTTACTAGCACAAGAGACCCAGTACTTC.

V usage is TRBV21-1 and J usage is TRBJ2-1; TRBD1 reflects the table's D call only, with no check against the DNA. TRBV21-1 is described as a pseudogene. The CDR3 covers 20 residues. This chain's CDR3 is CASSKVQDLRHTRKYNEQFF. In DNA, the CDR3 is TGTGCCAGCAGCAAAGTACAGGACCTTCGACATACAAGAAAATACAATGAGCAGTTCTTC.

V is TRBV6-1 and J is TRBJ2-7; D is undetermined. The CDR3 is made up of 17 amino acids. Trimming cost V 3 bases and J 0 bases, with 18 bases left between them. CDR1 is MNHNS, CDR2 SASEGT, per germline. The CDR3 DNA follows: TGTGCCAGCAGTGATTCAAGGGTAGTAATCCTCTCCTACGAGCAGTACTTC. Amino acids: CASSDSRVVILSYEQYF.

The rearrangement uses TRBV6-5 and TRBJ2-7; a weak D match, TRBD1 (6 bases). Germline V gene sequence: CDR1 MNHEY, CDR2 SVGAGI. This CDR3 has 14 residues. V was trimmed by 5 bases and J by 4 bases, leaving 15 bases between them. The CDR3 is CASSPIRRGYEQYF. Here the CDR3 DNA reads TGTGCCAGCAGTCCCATCCGCAGGGGTTACGAGCAGTACTTC.

The genes are TRBV7-6 and TRBJ2-7, with a possible D match to TRBD2 (5 bases). Looked up from germline, CDR1 is SGHVS and CDR2 is FNYEAQ. CDR3 size: 16 residues. V lost 1 base, J lost 1 base, and 14 bases lay in between. CDR3 loop: CASSLVVGGPSYEQYF. DNA for the CDR3: TGTGCCAGCAGCTTAGTAGTCGGCGGGCCGTCCTACGAGCAGTACTTC. Filled out from reference TRBV7-6 and TRBJ2-7, the complete variable domain reads GAGVSQSPRYKVTKRGQDVALRCDPISGHVSLYWYRQALGQGPEFLTYFNYEAQQDKSGLPNDRFSAERPEGSISTLTIQRTEQRDSAMYRCASSLVVGGPSYEQYFGPGTRLTVT.

This clone was counted a single time. The rearrangement joins TRBV27 to TRBJ2-7; 10 bases agree with TRBD1. V lost 6 bases, J lost 9 bases, and 14 bases stayed unmatched. This CDR3 has 15 amino acids. CDR1 MNHEY and CDR2 SMNVEV come from the germline V gene (reference sequence). The CDR3 DNA follows: TGTGCCAGCAGACCTATTGGGACAGGGGAGATGGGGCAGTACTTC. Amino acid sequence: CASRPIGTGEMGQYF.

The chain couples TRBV7-3 to TRBJ2-7; D gene unclear. The CDR3 consists of 15 residues. Germline V CDR1 and CDR2: SGHTA, FQGTGA. Trimming stripped 2 bases from V and 1 base from J, with 12 bases between. The CDR3 coding sequence is TGTGCCAGCAGCTTAGTAGGACGCGAGTCCTACGAGCAGTACTTC. Protein product: CASSLVGRESYEQYF.

This chain links TRBV7-9 with TRBJ2-2; D remains ambiguous. Looked up from germline, CDR1 is SEHNR and CDR2 is FQNEAQ (reference sequence). The ends were cut back, 0 bases at V and 7 bases at J, with 0 bases in the middle. The CDR3 spans 11 residues. The CDR3 region is CASSLAGELFF. DNA for the CDR3: TGTGCCAGCAGCTTAGCCGGGGAGCTGTTTTTT.

This chain joins TRBV11-1 and TRBJ1-4; 8 bases are shared with TRBD1. Germline V gene lookup returns CDR1 SGHAT and CDR2 FQDESV (reference sequence). Trimming removed 5 bases from V and 7 bases from J; junction bases left unmatched: 6. This CDR3 has 14 amino acids. The CDR3 loop is CASSPRQGREKLFF. The CDR3 region has the DNA TGTGCCAGCAGCCCCCGACAGGGGCGTGAAAAACTGTTTTTT.

The chain combines TRBV5-1 with TRBJ2-3; the D gene could be TRBD1 or TRBD2 (5 bases each). This CDR3 is 15 amino acids long. CDR1 is SGHRS, CDR2 YFSETQ, per germline. The germline V and J ends were trimmed by 4 bases and 1 base, with 13 bases remaining between them. CDR3 sequence reads: CASSDFLGGTDTQYF. DNA for the CDR3: TGCGCCAGCAGCGACTTTTTGGGGGGCACAGATACGCAGTATTTT.

This sequence joins TRBV15 and TRBJ2-7, with 9 positions matching TRBD1. V shed 3 bases, J shed 5 bases, and the junction held 5 bases outside the gene matches. The CDR3 has 14 residues. Germline V gene sequence: CDR1 LNHNV, CDR2 YYDKDF (reference sequence). The CDR3 DNA reads TGTGCCACCAGCAGGCCGGGACAGGGTAACGAGCAGTACTTC. Its translation: CATSRPGQGNEQYF.

In the case of this clone: Other DNA sequences of this sample code for an identical CDR3. The chain carries TRBV11-3 and TRBJ1-5; D remains unclear. The CDR3 has 19 amino acids. Per the germline V gene, CDR1 is SGHNT and CDR2 is YENEEA. V shed 0 bases and J shed 0 bases, with 18 bases lying between them. The CDR3 protein is CASSLEAGYEAYSNQPQHF. As DNA, the CDR3 is TGTGCCAGCAGCTTAGAAGCAGGATACGAAGCCTATAGCAATCAGCCCCAGCATTTT.

The V and J genes are TRBV7-2 and TRBJ1-5; TRBD1 aligns across 8 bases. This CDR3 has 14 residues. Germline V lookup: CDR1 SGHTA, CDR2 FQGNSA. Trimming cost V 5 bases and J 5 bases; bases outside gene matches: 5. DNA of the CDR3: TGTGCCAGCAGCCGACAGGGGATCGATCAGCCCCAGCATTTT. It encodes CASSRQGIDQPQHF.

The chain recombines TRBV25-1 with TRBJ1-5, with 9 bases fitting TRBD1. The germline CDR1 and CDR2 sequences are MGHDK and SYGVNS. The junction had 9 bases not matched to a gene; V was cut back by 7 bases and J by 2 bases. The CDR3 sequence is 16 residues long. In DNA form, the CDR3 reads TGTGCCAGCAACGGGCCCCGGGACAGGGGCAATCAGCCCCAGCATTTT. It is translated as CASNGPRDRGNQPQHF.

This clone is a singleton in its sample. J is TRBJ2-6 and V is TRBV5-1; 7 bases map to TRBD1. This CDR3 region has 16 residues. Trimming cost V 0 bases and J 2 bases; bases outside gene matches: 2. Germline V gives CDR1 SGHRS, CDR2 YFSETQ. CDR3 in DNA: TGCGCCAGCAGCTTGGACGGGACAGCTGGGGCCAACGTCCTGACTTTC. Translated, it gives CASSLDGTAGANVLTF. The whole variable domain, filled in from reference TRBV5-1 and TRBJ2-6, reads KAGVTQTPRYLIKTRGQQVTLSCSPISGHRSVSWYQQTPGQGLQFLFEYFSETQRNKGNFPGRFSGRQFSNSRSEMNVSTLELGDSALYLCASSLDGTAGANVLTFGAGSRLTVL.